The 13 T cell receptor beta chains reported below all come from one sample, sequenced in a study of radiotherapy plus CTLA-4 blockade in lung cancer. Generated by immunoSEQ multiplex PCR, the TCRdb table keeps only in-frame clones and is missing some. The sample shows about 40,000 clones, roughly 70% of them seen only once. The input for sequencing was peripheral blood, taken from a patient treated with radiotherapy plus ipilimumab. These receptors were obtained from a human donor with non-small cell lung cancer who had stable disease on radiotherapy plus ipilimumab.

The rearrangement links TRBV6-1 to TRBJ1-2; D possibly corresponds to TRBD1 (5 bases). Germline V gene sequence: CDR1 MNHNS, CDR2 SASEGT. CDR3 length: 13 amino acids. Trimming left V 6 bases short and J 2 bases short, with 10 bases between. CDR3 in amino acids: CASRYTGNYGYTF. As DNA, the CDR3 is TGTGCCAGCAGATATACAGGAAACTATGGCTACACCTTC.

The J gene is TRBJ1-1, the V gene TRBV11-2; TRBD1 matches at 11 bases. CDR1 is SGHAT and CDR2 is FQNNGV in the germline V gene. The length of the CDR3 is 15 residues. V was pared by 6 bases and J by 7 bases, with 10 bases of the junction left unmatched. The CDR3: CASRKPGQGDSEAFF. CDR3 coding DNA: TGTGCCAGCAGAAAACCGGGACAGGGGGATAGTGAAGCTTTCTTT.

This clone was detected only once. This chain joins TRBV19 and TRBJ1-2; no definite D call. Germline V gene sequence: CDR1 LNHDA, CDR2 SQIVND (reference sequence). Trimming shortened V by 1 base and J by 5 bases, and 14 bases separated the two germline ends. The CDR3 length is 15 residues. The CDR3 protein is CASSIGRSQIYGYTF. CDR3 DNA: TGTGCCAGTAGTATAGGGCGGAGTCAGATATATGGCTACACCTTC.

The chain is built from TRBV5-6 and TRBJ2-2; maybe TRBD2 (6 bases). V was shortened by 4 bases and J by 1 base, with 14 bases between the two germline ends. Germline CDR1 reads SGHDT; CDR2 reads YYEEEE. This CDR3 is built from 16 residues. Written as DNA, the CDR3 is TGTGCCAGCAGCCGCCGGGGGACGCAGAACACCGGGGAGCTGTTTTTT. This translates into CASSRRGTQNTGELFF.

By sample fraction, this clone is medium-sized (0.01 to 0.1%). This sequence joins TRBV10-2 and TRBJ2-7; D is possibly TRBD1 (6 bases). Germline CDR1 WSHSY, CDR2 SAAADI. V was clipped by 6 bases and J by 2 bases, with 11 bases between them. CDR3 length: 13 amino acids. CDR3: CASRTGSTYEQYF. CDR3 sequence (DNA): TGCGCCAGCAGAACAGGGTCCACCTACGAGCAGTACTTC.

CDR3 in DNA: TGTGCCAGCAGTATCGGGACAGGGGTGTACGAGCAGTACTTC. As protein: CASSIGTGVYEQYF. The chain couples TRBV6-6 to TRBJ2-7; TRBD1 aligns across 10 bases. V was pared by 5 bases and J by 4 bases, with 5 bases of the junction left unmatched. CDR3 length: 14 residues. CDR1 MNHNY and CDR2 SVGAGI come from the germline V gene (reference sequence).

This clone came up once. The genes are TRBV2 and TRBJ1-1; TRBD1 might be the D (6 bases). The CDR3 extends over 15 amino acids. V lost 3 bases, J lost 3 bases, and 14 bases lay in between. The germline CDR1 and CDR2 sequences are SNHLY and FYNNEI. This CDR3 reads CASSEQGQGYTEAFF. As DNA, the CDR3 is TGTGCCAGCAGTGAGCAGGGCCAGGGGTACACTGAAGCTTTCTTT.

The CDR3 reads CASSMLGQGEKLFF. In DNA, the CDR3 is TGCGCCAGCAGCATGCTGGGACAGGGTGAAAAACTGTTTTTT. V is TRBV5-1 and J is TRBJ1-4; 9 bases map to TRBD1. The germline CDR1 and CDR2 sequences are SGHRS and YFSETQ. Trimming cost V 4 bases and J 7 bases; bases outside gene matches: 5. The CDR3 spans 14 residues.

Only a few counts were recorded for this clone. The rearrangement uses TRBV4-1 and TRBJ1-5, with D possibly matching TRBD1 (6 bases). V was trimmed by 5 bases and J by 6 bases, leaving 14 bases between them. CDR3 length: 14 amino acids. Germline values: CDR1 MGHRA, CDR2 YSYEKL. The CDR3 sequence: CASSKTGPGQPQHF. CDR3 DNA: TGCGCCAGCAGCAAAACAGGGCCTGGTCAGCCCCAGCATTTT.

CDR3 DNA sequence: TGCGCCAGCAGCTTAACAGTCTACCAAGAGACCCAGTACTTC. It is translated as CASSLTVYQETQYF. The chain joins TRBV5-1 to TRBJ2-5; D unresolved. The CDR3 contains 14 residues. V lost 2 bases and J 0 bases, leaving 8 bases between the germline ends. Germline assignment: CDR1 SGHRS and CDR2 YFSETQ. Complete variable domain (other parts from reference TRBV5-1 and TRBJ2-5): KAGVTQTPRYLIKTRGQQVTLSCSPISGHRSVSWYQQTPGQGLQFLFEYFSETQRNKGNFPGRFSGRQFSNSRSEMNVSTLELGDSALYLCASSLTVYQETQYFGPGTRLLVL.

The rearrangement links TRBV9 to TRBJ1-5; maybe TRBD1 (6 bases). V lost 4 bases, J lost 4 bases, and 15 bases lay in between. The CDR3 has 15 residues. From germline, CDR1 is SGDLS and CDR2 YYNGEE. This chain's CDR3 is CASSPGGGGNQPQHF. The CDR3 DNA is TGTGCCAGCAGCCCCGGGGGCGGGGGAAATCAGCCCCAGCATTTT. The variable domain in full, with the rest retrieved from reference TRBV9 and TRBJ1-5, is DSGVTQTPKHLITATGQRVTLRCSPRSGDLSVYWYQQSLDQGLQFLIQYYNGEERAKGNILERFSAQQFPDLHSELNLSSLELGDSALYFCASSPGGGGNQPQHFGDGTRLSIL.

DNA for the CDR3: TGTGCCAGCAGGCAGGAATTAGCCTACGAGCAGTACTTC. As protein: CASRQELAYEQYF. This sequence joins TRBV6-6 and TRBJ2-7, with D uncertain. Trimming took 6 bases from V and 2 from J, leaving 11 bases between them. The CDR3 spans 13 residues. Germline CDR1 is MNHNY and CDR2 is SVGAGI (reference sequence).

V and J are TRBV27 and TRBJ2-7; weak D call: TRBD2 (7 bases). Germline V gives CDR1 MNHEY, CDR2 SMNVEV (reference sequence). The CDR3 consists of 14 residues. V lost 5 bases and J 2 bases, leaving 13 bases between the germline ends. The DNA of the CDR3 is TGTGCCAGCAGTCGATGGGGGGGCGCCTACGAGCAGTACTTC. Translation gives CASSRWGGAYEQYF.